This T cell receptor (beta chain) was captured in a study of T cell responses to AZD1222 COVID-19 vaccine (dated by TCRdb to about 2021). In the study overall: TCR sequencing was performed for about 250 trial participants, of whom roughly 200 were given two doses of AZD1222 and approximately 26 were given two doses of MenACWY control vaccine. Trial participants were enrolled by age into 18-55, 56-69 and 70-plus year subgroups, with approximately 160, 26 and 62 TCR-sequenced participants respectively. The paper as a whole reports these results and caveats: Spike-specific TCR breadth and depth rose significantly after two AZD1222 doses compared with day 0 and with MenACWY recipients. Only a handful of AZD1222 recipients were SARS-CoV-2 seropositive at baseline, limiting conclusions about previously exposed vaccinees. The whole spike protein was spanned by vaccine-associated CD4 TCRs, and dominant responses were seen in regions 160-218 and 743-854. Reportedly, almost half of the unique spike-specific TCRs recognized epitopes lying outside the regions that are mutated in the B.1.351 and B.1.1.7 variants. Participants were mostly white British, with more females than males. The authors suggested clonal diversity may have been underestimated. The 56-69-year group was small, and its depth increase did not reach significance, likely because of low power. Because no samples from the day 14 peak response were available, repertoires could be characterized only after the peak T cell response.

At the junction V is shortened by 8 bases and J by 4 bases, with 14 bases in between. The germline V gene yields MDHEN for CDR1 and SYDVKM for CDR2. From the cysteine up to the phenylalanine, the CDR3 has a length of 14 residues. Of all the DNA, just the CDR3 is kept, 42 bases in frame from base 1. Taken with the paper, the label for time point translates to: about 28 days (+/-7) after the second vaccine dose. According to the study, the label for this sample's treatment or condition signals: meningococcal conjugate vaccine given as trial control. Vaccinee samples were obtained from the UK trials COV001 and COV002, which included a single-blind randomized controlled phase 2/3 trial of AZD1222 (ChAdOx1 nCoV-19) in healthy adults. For TCRbeta chain sequencing, PBMC samples from trial participants were taken at day 0 and at day 28 after the second dose. The CDR3 regions of human TCRbeta chains were analyzed by immunosequencing. Turning to the authors' computational methods: TCRs in the repertoires were compared against a reference library of SARS-CoV-2-specific TCRs that had been generated with the MIRA antigen-specificity platform. Breadth was defined as the fraction of unique TCRs that were SARS-CoV-2-associated, and depth was defined as the fraction of total T cells that were SARS-CoV-2-associated. Using the MIRA data, each spike-specific TCR was mapped to the spike region that the TCR reacts to and placed in a CD4 or CD8 class. Log10-transformed breadth and depth values were compared by one-way ANOVA with Sidak's multiple comparisons tests. Not all clones reach the TCRdb copy of this immuneACCESS table, which keeps in-frame sequences only. Checked studies attribute under half of the gap to unresolved V genes and leave the rest unexplained. The DNA gave D and trimming, while V, J and clone size come from that table. This sample gives 130,000 or so clones in total; about 90% of them show up just once. The ten biggest clones cover roughly 7.5% of the sample.

Comment on this clone: Its target antigen remains unknown. There are no base qualities to consult, and no much larger clone falls within one base.

The source was peripheral blood, collected 28 days after the second dose of the MenACWY control vaccine. The chain joins TRBV28 to TRBJ1-4; the D gene is perhaps TRBD1, from 5 matching bases. This TCR derives from an adult who received the MenACWY meningococcal vaccine as a control. This receptor has the CDR3 CASGVGTFNEKLFF. The DNA is as follows: TGTGCCAGCGGGGTCGGGACCTTTAATGAAAAACTGTTTTTT.